Each of the 23 T cell receptor beta chains below was sequenced from the same sample in a study of T cell responses to AZD1222 COVID-19 vaccine (TCRdb year 2021). The method was the immunoSEQ multiplex PCR assay. TCRdb's version of the immuneACCESS table is confined to in-frame rearrangements and falls short of the full clone set. An unresolved V gene accounts for under half of the shortfall where checked; the remainder is of unknown origin. The sample data list approximately 190,000 clones, and approximately 91% of these were observed just once. The ten largest clonotypes hold roughly 0.99% of the sample. The time point label, as the study defines it: baseline before first vaccination. This specimen consisted of peripheral blood, obtained on day 0 of AZD1222 vaccination. All receptors come from an adult in good health.

This chain connects TRBV7-9 to TRBJ1-4; D call uncertain. Trimming removed 1 base from V and 8 bases from J, with 8 bases in between. Per the germline V gene, CDR1 is SEHNR and CDR2 is FQNEAQ (reference sequence). The CDR3 loop spans 13 amino acids. Here the CDR3 DNA reads TGTGCCAGCAGCTTAGTTAGCGGCGAAAAACTGTTTTTT. This encodes CASSLVSGEKLFF.

The rearrangement joins TRBV5-6 to TRBJ1-2, with TRBD1 matching 9 bases. After removal of 9 bases from V and 8 bases from J, the junction contained 17 bases not matched to a gene. Germline assignment: CDR1 SGHDT and CDR2 YYEEEE. The CDR3 contains 15 residues. CDR3: CATSYGDRVVLGYTF. The CDR3 DNA is TGTGCCACCTCATACGGGGACAGGGTCGTTTTGGGCTACACCTTC. The full variable domain, its missing parts supplied by reference TRBV5-6 and TRBJ1-2, is DAGVTQSPTHLIKTRGQQVTLRCSPKSGHDTVSWYQQALGQGPQFIFQYYEEEERQRGNFPDRFSGHQFPNYSSELNVNALLLGDSALYLCATSYGDRVVLGYTFGSGTRLTVV.

The chain carries TRBV23-1 and TRBJ2-3; perhaps D is TRBD1 or TRBD2 (5 bases each). TRBV23-1 carries the ORF label, with uncertain function. Deletions cut 6 bases from V and 5 bases from J, with 18 bases between. The CDR3 is 15 residues long. In nucleotides, the CDR3 is TGCGCCAGCAGCCCCAACCACCTGGGGGAAGATACGCAGTATTTT. Its protein is CASSPNHLGEDTQYF.

The chain recombines TRBV6-2 or TRBV6-3 with TRBJ2-7; D may be TRBD2 (6 bases). Trimming cost V 5 bases and J 0 bases, with 17 bases left between them. This CDR3 region has 16 residues. Germline lookup yields CDR1 MNHEY and CDR2 SVGEGT. DNA of the CDR3: TGTGCCAGCAGTAGCCTGGGGGGTGGGAGCTCCTACGAGCAGTACTTC. It codes for CASSSLGGGSSYEQYF.

This clone was seen a single time. This same CDR3 is encoded by further DNA sequences in the sample. This rearrangement joins TRBV27 to TRBJ1-6, with D perhaps matching TRBD1 (5 bases). This CDR3 is 14 amino acids long. Looked up from germline, CDR1 is MNHEY and CDR2 is SMNVEV (reference sequence). V gave up 2 bases and J gave up 6 bases, with 8 bases separating them. CDR3 sequence (DNA): TGTGCCAGCAGTTTAAGGGGAAGTAATTCACCCCTCCACTTT. Translating gives CASSLRGSNSPLHF.

The chain is built from TRBV15 and TRBJ1-2; D ambiguous. Germline-derived CDR1 and CDR2 are LNHNV and YYDKDF (reference sequence). The V gene lost 2 bases and the J gene lost 8 bases, with 21 bases spanning the gap. The CDR3 sequence is 16 residues long. The CDR3 sequence is CATSRTRGLGTSGYTF. The CDR3 coding sequence is TGTGCCACCAGCAGAACCAGAGGGTTAGGAACCTCCGGCTACACCTTC.

As concerns this clone: Its ends do not fully match the called genes, so a read error is possible. The chain links TRBV11-3 to TRBJ2-3, with 10 bases fitting TRBD1. Germline V gene sequence: CDR1 SGHNT, CDR2 YENEEA. This CDR3 comprises 14 residues. CDR3 DNA: TGTGCCAGCAGAGGACAGGGGGGAGCAGATGCGCAGTATTTT. Its protein product is CASRGQGGADAQYF. Drawing the rest from reference TRBV11-3 and TRBJ2-3, the complete variable domain is EAGVVQSPRYKIIEKKQPVAFWCNPISGHNTLYWYLQNLGQGPELLIRYENEEAVDDSQLPKDRFSAERLKGVDSTLKIQPAELGDSAVYLCASRGQGGADAQYFGPGTRLTVL.

V and J are TRBV10-1 and TRBJ2-7; D remains ambiguous. V shed 4 bases and J shed 2 bases, with 9 bases lying between them. The CDR3 contains 13 residues. Germline CDR1 reads WNHNN; CDR2 reads SYGVQD (reference sequence). CDR3 nucleotide sequence: TGCGCCAGCAGTGGGACGGGTACCTACGAGCAGTACTTC. Translation gives CASSGTGTYEQYF.

V usage is TRBV7-9 and J usage is TRBJ1-1, with D unresolved. Germline V lookup: CDR1 SEHNR, CDR2 FQNEAQ (reference sequence). Trimming left V 0 bases short and J 11 bases short, with 10 bases between. The CDR3 extends over 12 amino acids. This CDR3 reads CASSLAAPEAFF. In nucleotides, the CDR3 is TGTGCCAGCAGCTTAGCTGCCCCGGAGGCTTTCTTT.

The J gene is TRBJ1-5, the V gene TRBV4-3; D may be TRBD1 (5 bases). In germline, CDR1 is LGHNA, CDR2 YSLEER. Trimming shortened V by 1 base and J by 3 bases, and 10 bases separated the two germline ends. The CDR3 spans 15 residues. CDR3: CASSQARVTNQPQHF. The CDR3 bases are TGCGCCAGCAGCCAAGCCAGGGTAACCAATCAGCCCCAGCATTTT.

This clone was counted only a few times. The rearrangement joins TRBV9 to TRBJ2-4; 8 bases are shared with TRBD1. CDR3 length equals 14 residues. Germline CDR1 SGDLS, CDR2 YYNGEE. J lost 6 bases, V lost 4 bases, and 6 bases had no gene match. The CDR3 here is CASSPTGQGNIQYF. Written as DNA, the CDR3 is TGTGCCAGCAGCCCCACAGGACAGGGAAACATTCAGTACTTC. Together with reference TRBV9 and TRBJ2-4, the CDR3 gives the full variable domain: DSGVTQTPKHLITATGQRVTLRCSPRSGDLSVYWYQQSLDQGLQFLIQYYNGEERAKGNILERFSAQQFPDLHSELNLSSLELGDSALYFCASSPTGQGNIQYFGAGTRLSVL.

The chain couples TRBV11-2 to TRBJ2-3, with a tentative D call TRBD1 (5 bases). This CDR3 is 15 amino acids long. Trimming removed 0 bases at V and 5 bases at J, with 12 bases between. The germline V gene encodes CDR1 SGHAT and CDR2 FQNNGV. Here the CDR3 DNA reads TGTGCCAGCAGCTTAGATCACAGGCCGGGAGATACGCAGTATTTT. Translating it yields CASSLDHRPGDTQYF.

The rearrangement links TRBV5-1 to TRBJ2-7; the match to TRBD2 covers 12 bases. This CDR3 spans 16 amino acids. V dropped 4 bases and J dropped 7; count of bases not matched to a gene: 12. Germline V CDR1 and CDR2: SGHRS, YFSETQ. DNA of the CDR3: TGCGCCAGCAGCCGGCAGCTAGCGGGAGGGTTGGGGGAGCAGTACTTC. It is translated as CASSRQLAGGLGEQYF.

The genes are TRBV7-2 and TRBJ1-3, with D unclear. The CDR3 has 17 residues. Per germline, CDR1 SGHTA and CDR2 FQGNSA. The V and J ends lost 3 bases and 0 bases respectively, with 15 bases between them. CDR3 DNA: TGTGCCAGCAGCTTGATTGCGACCTTAACCTCTGGAAACACCATATATTTT. Translation gives CASSLIATLTSGNTIYF.

Points on this clone: The identical CDR3 is also encoded by other nucleotide sequences in the sample. The chain is built from TRBV11-2 and TRBJ1-2; no clear D. Germline assignment: CDR1 SGHAT and CDR2 FQNNGV. V was pared by 1 base and J by 2 bases, with 5 bases between. The CDR3 length is 13 residues. In nucleotides, the CDR3 is TGTGCCAGCAGCTTAGCCCAAAACTATGGCTACACCTTC. Its translation: CASSLAQNYGYTF.

The chain links TRBV4-2 to TRBJ2-7, with 11 bases that match TRBD2. Germline CDR1 and CDR2: LGHNA and YNFKEQ. CDR3 size: 17 residues. Losses at the gene ends were 0 bases for V and 0 bases for J; bases not matched to a gene: 4. The CDR3 bases are TGTGCCAGCAGCCAAGAGGTGACTAGCGGGACCTCCTACGAGCAGTACTTC. Protein: CASSQEVTSGTSYEQYF.

The CDR3 reads CASSQHGTGVGTEAFF. In nucleotides, the CDR3 is TGTGCCAGCAGCCAACACGGGACAGGGGTCGGCACTGAAGCTTTCTTT. V usage is TRBV9 and J usage is TRBJ1-1; 10 nucleotides agree with TRBD1. The CDR3 runs 16 residues. The germline V gene encodes CDR1 SGDLS and CDR2 YYNGEE. Losses at the gene ends were 4 bases for V and 4 bases for J; bases not matched to a gene: 10.

This chain links TRBV10-1 with TRBJ1-4, with no clear D. CDR1 is WNHNN, CDR2 SYGVQD, per germline (reference sequence). The CDR3 spans 13 residues. V shed 9 bases and J shed 8 bases, with 16 bases lying between them. The CDR3 loop is CASSRGVSEKLFF. The CDR3 bases are TGCGCCAGTAGCCGCGGGGTATCCGAAAAACTGTTTTTT.

The chain couples TRBV3-1 (or the pseudogene TRBV3-2) to TRBJ2-7; D gene unclear. Germline loops: CDR1 LGHDT, CDR2 YNNKEL (reference sequence). The V end lost 7 bases, the J end lost 2 bases, and 21 bases lay between the germline ends. The CDR3 is 16 amino acids. The CDR3 loop is CASTKAARNPTYEQYF. Written as DNA, the CDR3 is TGTGCCAGCACCAAGGCGGCCAGAAACCCGACCTACGAGCAGTACTTC.

The J gene is TRBJ1-2, the V gene TRBV2, with D unclear. The germline V and J ends were trimmed by 0 bases and 0 bases, with 11 bases remaining between them. Germline V CDR1 and CDR2: SNHLY, FYNNEI. The CDR3 loop spans 16 amino acids. The CDR3 is CASSEARGSTNYGYTF. CDR3 nucleotide sequence: TGTGCCAGCAGTGAAGCGCGAGGGAGCACTAACTATGGCTACACCTTC.

The chain employs TRBV7-9 and TRBJ2-7; unclear D gene. This CDR3 has 11 amino acids. With 3 bases removed from V and 0 bases from J, the gap between germline ends came to 0 bases. Per germline, CDR1 SEHNR and CDR2 FQNEAQ (reference sequence). CDR3 residues: CASSFSYEQYF. DNA for the CDR3: TGTGCCAGCAGCTTCTCCTACGAGCAGTACTTC.

The J gene is TRBJ1-1, the V gene TRBV19; TRBD1 might be the D (6 bases). The germline V and J ends were trimmed by 3 bases and 5 bases, with 13 bases remaining between them. CDR1 and CDR2 from the germline V gene are LNHDA and SQIVND (reference sequence). This CDR3 has 14 residues. CDR3 residues: CASSMRRGGTEAFF. The CDR3 DNA is TGTGCCAGTAGTATGCGCAGGGGAGGGACTGAAGCTTTCTTT.

The V call is TRBV7-9, the J call TRBJ2-3; 7 nucleotides align to TRBD1. This CDR3 has 15 residues. Germline lookup yields CDR1 SEHNR and CDR2 FQNEAQ (reference sequence). V shed 6 bases, J shed 2 bases, and the junction held 8 bases outside the gene matches. Here the CDR3 reads CASRAVGQSTDTQYF. CDR3 DNA sequence: TGTGCCAGCAGGGCCGTGGGACAGTCCACAGATACGCAGTATTTT. Based on the CDR3 plus reference TRBV7-9 and TRBJ2-3, the full variable domain is DTGVSQNPRHKITKRGQNVTFRCDPISEHNRLYWYRQTLGQGPEFLTYFQNEAQLEKSRLLSDRFSAERPKGSFSTLEIQRTEQGDSAMYLCASRAVGQSTDTQYFGPGTRLTVL.